This T cell receptor beta chain was sequenced for a study of T cell responses to AZD1222 COVID-19 vaccine. Data came from immunoSEQ multiplex PCR; TCRdb stores just in-frame clones and leaves some out. The profile shows about 110,000 clones, around 87% of them singletons. The CDR3 covers 14 residues. CDR1 and CDR2 (germline): SEHNR, FQNEAQ (reference sequence). Unmatched junction bases numbered 6, after V lost 6 bases and J lost 2 bases. The V and J genes are TRBV7-9 and TRBJ1-1, with 7 bases matching TRBD1. The TCR was taken from an adult in good health. The sequencing used peripheral blood, collected on day 0 of AZD1222 vaccination. For the CDR3, the DNA is TGTGCCAGCAGGATGGACAGGACAAACACTGAAGCTTTCTTT. It codes for CASRMDRTNTEAFF.